This is a list of T cell receptor beta chains from one sample in a study of graft-versus-host responses after intestinal transplantation. The data were produced by immunoSEQ multiplex PCR, yet TCRdb's version contains in-frame clones alone and is incomplete. This sample has some 40,000 clones, with about 91% found just once. The sample was PBMCs, taken 524 days after transplant. The receptors stem from a human patient who received an intestinal transplant, so some T cells may come from the graft donor. CDR3s include the opening cysteine and the closing phenylalanine or tryptophan. The order of the fields is J gene, D gene, V gene, clone size, CDR3 DNA, CDR3 protein. D genes are given only for firm matches. Size values are once, few and many counts, or a class for expanded clones, and some rows have none.

>TRBJ2-1|TRBD2|TRBV6-5|NA
TGTGCCGGCAGCTCTAGCGGGAGGATAAATGAGCAGTTCTTC
CAGSSSGRINEQFF
>TRBJ2-5|TRBD1|TRBV29-1|NA
TGCAGCGTTGAGCGGACAGGGGGCCAAGAGACCCAGTACTTC
CSVERTGGQETQYF
>TRBJ1-1|NA|TRBV20-1|NA
TGCAGTGTTGTCCGGGACGGTGAAGCTTTCTTT
CSVVRDGEAFF
>TRBJ2-3|NA|TRBV14|once
TGTGCCAGCAGCCCGAGGAGCCCCTGGTGGAGCACAGATACGCAGTATTTT
CASSPRSPWWSTDTQYF
>TRBJ2-1|TRBD2|TRBV5-8|NA
TGTGCCAGCAGCTTGACTAGCGGGGCCTACAATGAGCAGTTCTTC
CASSLTSGAYNEQFF
>TRBJ1-3|NA|TRBV4-1|NA
TGCGCCAGCAGCCACGTTGGGCAAGCCCGGGGGGGAAACACCATATATTTT
CASSHVGQARGGNTIYF
>TRBJ1-6|NA|TRBV19|NA
TGTGCCAGTAGTATGTTTACAGGGTCTAATTCACCCCTCCACTTT
CASSMFTGSNSPLHF
>TRBJ1-1|TRBD1|TRBV7-6|NA
TGTGCCAGCAGCCAAGACAGGGGATTGAACACTGAAGCTTTCTTT
CASSQDRGLNTEAFF
>TRBJ2-3|TRBD2|TRBV4-3|once
TGCGCCAGCAGCCAAGTCCGTAGCGGGGGGACAGATACGCAGTATTTT
CASSQVRSGGTDTQYF
>TRBJ2-1|NA|TRBV28|NA
TGTGCCAGCAGTTTACTCAGTCTGGGCTACAATGAGCAGTTCTTC
CASSLLSLGYNEQFF
>TRBJ1-1|TRBD1|TRBV19|NA
TGTGCCAGTAGAGAACAGGGGGCGGCCAATCTGCGCCACACTGAAGCTTTCTTT
CASREQGAANLRHTEAFF
>TRBJ2-7|NA|TRBV6-1|NA
TGTGCCACTTTCCGACAGCCCCGGAACGAGCAGTACTTC
CATFRQPRNEQYF
>TRBJ2-1|TRBD1|TRBV18|NA
TGTGCCAGCTCACACGAACTTAGGGGGCCCTACAATGAGCAGTTCTTC
CASSHELRGPYNEQFF
>TRBJ1-5|NA|TRBV10-3|few
TGTGCCATCAGTGAAGGGACCGGGAATCAGCCCCAGCATTTT
CAISEGTGNQPQHF
>TRBJ2-7|NA|TRBV4-3|NA
TGCGCCAGCAGCCAAGATCAACCAGCGGTGAGCTCCTACGAGCAGTACTTC
CASSQDQPAVSSYEQYF
>TRBJ1-1|NA|TRBV6-5|NA
TGTGCCAGCAGTTACTTTGGGGGATTGAACACTGAAGCTTTCTTT
CASSYFGGLNTEAFF
>TRBJ1-1|NA|TRBV6-5|NA
TGTGCCAGCAGTTACTCGAATCCAGTGAACACTGAAGCTTTCTTT
CASSYSNPVNTEAFF